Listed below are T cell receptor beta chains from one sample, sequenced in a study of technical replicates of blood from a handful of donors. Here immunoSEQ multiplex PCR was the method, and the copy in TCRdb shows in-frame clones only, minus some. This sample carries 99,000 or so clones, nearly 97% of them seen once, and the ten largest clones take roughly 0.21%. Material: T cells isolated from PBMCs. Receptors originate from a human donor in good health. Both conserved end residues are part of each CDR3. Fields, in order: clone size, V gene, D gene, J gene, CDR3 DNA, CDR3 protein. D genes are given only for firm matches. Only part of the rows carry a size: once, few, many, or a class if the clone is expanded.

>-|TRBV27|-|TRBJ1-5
TGTGCCAGCAGTTTAGCGGGTGGAGGGCCCCAGCATTTT
CASSLAGGGPQHF
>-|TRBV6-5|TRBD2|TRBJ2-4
TGTGCCAGCAGACATACTGGGGAGGGCAAAAACATTCAGTACTTC
CASRHTGEGKNIQYF
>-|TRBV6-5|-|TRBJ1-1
TGTGCCAGCAGTTACGGCAGGAACACTGAAGCTTTCTTT
CASSYGRNTEAFF
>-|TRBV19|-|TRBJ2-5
TGTGCCAGTAGTAGTACAGGGAGACAAGAGACCCAGTACTTC
CASSSTGRQETQYF
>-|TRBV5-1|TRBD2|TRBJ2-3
TGCGCCAGCAGCTTGCTCCCTAGCGGGAGTGCGGGCACAGATACGCAGTATTTT
CASSLLPSGSAGTDTQYF
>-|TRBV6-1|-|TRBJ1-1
TGTGCCAGCAGCGAAAGCAATAAAGCTTTCTTT
CASSESNKAFF
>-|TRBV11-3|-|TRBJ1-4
TGTGCCAGCAGCCATGGACAGTGGATGAGGACTAATGAAAAACTGTTTTTT
CASSHGQWMRTNEKLFF
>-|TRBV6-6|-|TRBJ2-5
TGTGCCAGCAGTTCCCCCGGTCTGGAGACCCAGTACTTC
CASSSPGLETQYF
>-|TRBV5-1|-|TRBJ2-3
TGCGCCAGCCGAGACACAGCAGATACGCAGTATTTT
CASRDTADTQYF
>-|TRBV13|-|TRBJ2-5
TGTGCCAGCAGCATACAAGAGACCCAGTACTTC
CASSIQETQYF
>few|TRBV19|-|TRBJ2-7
TGTGCCAGTAGCCTTAGGACTGGGAATTACGAGCAGTACTTC
CASSLRTGNYEQYF
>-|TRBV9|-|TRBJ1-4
TGTGCCAGCAGCGCCCATACCGGGACATTCTGGCCCTCTAATGAAAAACTGTTTTTT
CASSAHTGTFWPSNEKLFF
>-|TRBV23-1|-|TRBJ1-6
TGCGCCAGCAGTCAATATCCCAGTAATTCACCCCTCCACTTT
CASSQYPSNSPLHF
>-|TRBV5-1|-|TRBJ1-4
TGCGCCAGCAGCTTGCCCACGGCGGCCACAACTAATGAAAAACTGTTTTTT
CASSLPTAATTNEKLFF
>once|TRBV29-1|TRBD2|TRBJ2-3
TGCAGCGTTGATTTGCGGGAGAAGGACGTGTGGTATACGCAGTATTTT
CSVDLREKDVWYTQYF
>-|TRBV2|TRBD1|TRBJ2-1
TGTGCCAGAGGAGACAGGGGTTCTTACAATGAGCAGTTCTTC
CARGDRGSYNEQFF
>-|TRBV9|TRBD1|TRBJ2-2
TGTGCCAGCAGCGCTCCCGGGACAGGGCATACCGGGGAGCTGTTTTTT
CASSAPGTGHTGELFF
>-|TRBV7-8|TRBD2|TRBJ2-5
TGTGCCAGCAGCCCCCTACCCCCGAAGACTAGCGGTCTTTACCAAGAGACCCAGTACTTC
CASSPLPPKTSGLYQETQYF
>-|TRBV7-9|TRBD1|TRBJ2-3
TGTGCCAGCAGCTTAGGTACGCGGGACAGGTTCACAGATACGCAGTATTTT
CASSLGTRDRFTDTQYF
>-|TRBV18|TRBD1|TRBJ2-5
TGTGCCAGCTCAAAGATGGGCGGGACAGGAGAGACCCAGTACTTC
CASSKMGGTGETQYF
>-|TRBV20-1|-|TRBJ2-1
TGCAGTGCGGGGGGGCCTGTTGAGCAGTTCTTC
CSAGGPVEQFF
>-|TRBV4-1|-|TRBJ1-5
TGCGCCAGCAGCCTGCAGGGGTCGGGGTATCAGCCCCAGCATTTT
CASSLQGSGYQPQHF
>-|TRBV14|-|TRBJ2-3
TGTGCCAGCAGCCATAACATGGGTCTGAGGACAGATACGCAGTATTTT
CASSHNMGLRTDTQYF
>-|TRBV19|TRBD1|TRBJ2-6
TGTGCCAGTAGTATAGGCTTAGGGGGCAGTCCCTTCGGCTCTGGGGCCAACGTCCTGACTTTC
CASSIGLGGSPFGSGANVLTF
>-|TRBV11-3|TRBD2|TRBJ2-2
TGTGCCAGCAGCCAAGGAGATACTAGCGGGTTCACCGGGGAGCTGTTTTTT
CASSQGDTSGFTGELFF
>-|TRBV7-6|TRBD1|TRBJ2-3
TGTGCCAGCAGCTGGGGGACAGGGGGCGTTCTAGCGGGAGTGGATACGCAGTATTTT
CASSWGTGGVLAGVDTQYF
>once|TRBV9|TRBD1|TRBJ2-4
TGTGCCAGCAGCCCTGGACAGGGAATAGCCAAAAACATTCAGTACTTC
CASSPGQGIAKNIQYF
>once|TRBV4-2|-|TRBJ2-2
TGTGCCAGCCAACCCGCCCTCGGCACCGGGGAGCTGTTTTTT
CASQPALGTGELFF
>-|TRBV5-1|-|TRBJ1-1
TGCGCCAGCAGCTTGGTGGCGGGCGACACTGAAGCTTTCTTT
CASSLVAGDTEAFF
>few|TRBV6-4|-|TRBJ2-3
TGTGCCAGCAGTGACTCTGCGGGTTCCACAGATACGCAGTATTTT
CASSDSAGSTDTQYF
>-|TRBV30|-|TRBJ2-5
TGTGCCGGGAGGTCTCCGACAGGAGCCGCCCGGCGCCAAGAGACCCAGTACTTC
CAGRSPTGAARRQETQYF
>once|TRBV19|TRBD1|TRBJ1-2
TGTGCCAGTAGTAGACAGGGAAATGGCTACACCTTC
CASSRQGNGYTF
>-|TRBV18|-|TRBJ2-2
TGTGCCAGCTCACCTCGGGACACCTCGGCTCACACCGGGGAGCTGTTTTTT
CASSPRDTSAHTGELFF
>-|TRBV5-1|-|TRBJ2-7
TGCGCCAGCAGCTTGGGGGTTGGGAGCTCCTACGAGCAGTACTTC
CASSLGVGSSYEQYF
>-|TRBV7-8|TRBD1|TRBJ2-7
TGTGCCAGCAGCTTAGGGCGGGACAGGGAGCACGAGCAGTACTTC
CASSLGRDREHEQYF
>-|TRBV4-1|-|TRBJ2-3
TGCGCCAGCAGCCAACTCCCTGGTATGGGGAGTACGGCAGATACGCAGTATTTT
CASSQLPGMGSTADTQYF
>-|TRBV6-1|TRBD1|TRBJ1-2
TGTGCCAGCAGTGTACAGGGGACATATGGCTACACCTTC
CASSVQGTYGYTF
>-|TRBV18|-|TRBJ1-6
TGTGCCAGCTCACCACGAGAACCAAGAAATTCACCCCTCCACTTT
CASSPREPRNSPLHF
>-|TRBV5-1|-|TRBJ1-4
TGCGCCAGCAAACAGACCTTATCAACTAATGAAAAACTGTTTTTT
CASKQTLSTNEKLFF
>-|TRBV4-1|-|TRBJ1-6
TGCGCCAGCAGCCAAGAGGGCCCCACTAATTCACCCCTCCACTTT
CASSQEGPTNSPLHF
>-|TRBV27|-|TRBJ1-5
TGTGCCAGCAGTTTAATCGGGGTATCGGATCAGCCCCAGCATTTT
CASSLIGVSDQPQHF
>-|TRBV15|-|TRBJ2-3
TGTGCCACCAGCAGAGATTCTGGGAGTAAGACAGATACGCAGTATTTT
CATSRDSGSKTDTQYF
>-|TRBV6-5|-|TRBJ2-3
TGTGCCAGCAGTCCACCGGGACTGGATACGCAGTATTTT
CASSPPGLDTQYF
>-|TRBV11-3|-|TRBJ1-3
TGTGCCAGCAGCCAGCGGGGGAAAAACACCATATATTTT
CASSQRGKNTIYF
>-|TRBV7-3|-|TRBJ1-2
TGTGCCAGCAGCTTAACCCGGGAAAAGGGGGAGAACTATGGCTACACCTTC
CASSLTREKGENYGYTF
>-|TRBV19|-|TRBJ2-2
TGTGCCATCCGGAGGGACACCGGGGAGCTGTTTTTT
CAIRRDTGELFF
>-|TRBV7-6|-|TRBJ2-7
TGTGCCAGCAGCTTAGTCGGGGGGCCCTCCTACGAGCAGTACTTC
CASSLVGGPSYEQYF
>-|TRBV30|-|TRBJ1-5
TGTGCCTGGAGTCAGGGAATCTCTAGCAATCAGCCCCAGCATTTT
CAWSQGISSNQPQHF
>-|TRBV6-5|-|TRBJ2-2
TGTGCCAGCAGTCGACGGACTCTATACACCGGGGAGCTGTTTTTT
CASSRRTLYTGELFF
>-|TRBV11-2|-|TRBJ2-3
TGTGCCAGCAGCTTATATCCCTCCGGGGAGACAGATACGCAGTATTTT
CASSLYPSGETDTQYF
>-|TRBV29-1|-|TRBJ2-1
TGCAGCGTTTTGGGGAGGTACAATGAGCAGTTCTTC
CSVLGRYNEQFF
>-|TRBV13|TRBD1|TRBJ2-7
TGTGCCAGCAGCTGGACAGGGGCCTACGAGCAGTACTTC
CASSWTGAYEQYF
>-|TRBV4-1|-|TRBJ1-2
TGCGCCAGCAGCCAAGAAGCGGGGGGGGCGCTTCGGGATGGCTACACCTTC
CASSQEAGGALRDGYTF
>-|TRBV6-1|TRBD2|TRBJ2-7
TGTGCCAGCAGTGAAGTCGGGGGGTTCTACGAGCAGTACTTC
CASSEVGGFYEQYF
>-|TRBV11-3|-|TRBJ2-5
TGTGCCAGCAGCTTAGCCGGAGGGACCCAGTACTTC
CASSLAGGTQYF